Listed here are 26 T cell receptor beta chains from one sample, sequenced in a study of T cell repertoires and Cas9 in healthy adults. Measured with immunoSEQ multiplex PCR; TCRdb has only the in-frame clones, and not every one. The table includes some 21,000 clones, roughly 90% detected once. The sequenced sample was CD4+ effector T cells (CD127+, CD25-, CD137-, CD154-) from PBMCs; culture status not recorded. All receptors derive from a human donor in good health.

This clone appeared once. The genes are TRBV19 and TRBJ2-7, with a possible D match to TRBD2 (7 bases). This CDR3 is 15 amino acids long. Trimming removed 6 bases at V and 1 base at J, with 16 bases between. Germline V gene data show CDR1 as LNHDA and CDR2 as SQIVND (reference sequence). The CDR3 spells CASSRRRGGSYEQYF. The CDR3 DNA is TGTGCCAGTAGCCGCCGTAGGGGGGGATCCTACGAGCAGTACTTC.

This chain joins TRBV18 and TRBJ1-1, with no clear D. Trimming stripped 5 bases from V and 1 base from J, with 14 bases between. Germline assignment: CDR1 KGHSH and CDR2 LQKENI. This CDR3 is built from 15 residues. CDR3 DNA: TGTGCCAGCTCATCCCTGACTAACGCGAACACTGAAGCTTTCTTT. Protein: CASSSLTNANTEAFF.

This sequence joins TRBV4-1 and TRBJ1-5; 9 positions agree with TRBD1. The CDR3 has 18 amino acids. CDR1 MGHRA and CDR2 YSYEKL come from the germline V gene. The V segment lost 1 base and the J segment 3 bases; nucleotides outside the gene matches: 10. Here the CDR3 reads CASSQGPRTGDLNQPQHF. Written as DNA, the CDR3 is TGCGCCAGCAGCCAAGGGCCCCGGACAGGGGACCTCAATCAGCCCCAGCATTTT.

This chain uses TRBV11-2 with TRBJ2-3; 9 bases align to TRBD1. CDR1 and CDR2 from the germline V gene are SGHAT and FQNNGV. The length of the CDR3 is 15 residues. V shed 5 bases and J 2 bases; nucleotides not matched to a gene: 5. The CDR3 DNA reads TGTGCCAGCAGCCCCGGGACAGGGTACACAGATACGCAGTATTTT. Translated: CASSPGTGYTDTQYF.

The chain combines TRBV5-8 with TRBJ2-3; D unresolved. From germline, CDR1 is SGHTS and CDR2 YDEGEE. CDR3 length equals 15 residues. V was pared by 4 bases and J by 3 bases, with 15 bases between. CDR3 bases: TGTGCCAGCAGCCCATTCGTCGTGGGGACAGATACGCAGTATTTT. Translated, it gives CASSPFVVGTDTQYF. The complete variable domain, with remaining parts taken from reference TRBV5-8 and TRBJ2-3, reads EAGVTQSPTHLIKTRGQQATLRCSPISGHTSVYWYQQALGLGLQFLLWYDEGEERNRGNFPPRFSGRQFPNYSSELNVNALELEDSALYLCASSPFVVGTDTQYFGPGTRLTVL.

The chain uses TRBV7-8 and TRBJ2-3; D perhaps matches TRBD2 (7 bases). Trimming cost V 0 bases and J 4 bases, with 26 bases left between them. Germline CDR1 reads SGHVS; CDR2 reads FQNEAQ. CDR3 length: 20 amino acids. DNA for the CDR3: TGTGCCAGCAGCTTAGCGGGAGGCGGGGGCCTTCCTAGTCGGTCAGATACGCAGTATTTT. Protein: CASSLAGGGGLPSRSDTQYF.

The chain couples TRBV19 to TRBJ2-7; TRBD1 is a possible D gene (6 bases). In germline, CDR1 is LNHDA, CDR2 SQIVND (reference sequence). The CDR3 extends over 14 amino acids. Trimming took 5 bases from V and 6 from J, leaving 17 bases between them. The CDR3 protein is CASSPRQDASEQYF. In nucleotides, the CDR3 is TGTGCCAGTAGTCCCCGACAGGATGCTAGCGAGCAGTACTTC.

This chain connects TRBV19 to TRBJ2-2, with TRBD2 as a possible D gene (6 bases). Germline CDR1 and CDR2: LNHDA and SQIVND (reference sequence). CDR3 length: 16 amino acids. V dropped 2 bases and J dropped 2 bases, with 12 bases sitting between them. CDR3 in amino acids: CASSILGGANTGELFF. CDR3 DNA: TGTGCCAGTAGTATACTCGGGGGTGCTAACACCGGGGAGCTGTTTTTT.

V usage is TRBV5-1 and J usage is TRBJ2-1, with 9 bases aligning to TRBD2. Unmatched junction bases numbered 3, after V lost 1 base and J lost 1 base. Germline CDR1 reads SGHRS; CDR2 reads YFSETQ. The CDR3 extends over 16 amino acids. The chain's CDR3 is CASSLFSGGSYNEQFF. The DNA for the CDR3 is TGCGCCAGCAGCTTGTTTAGCGGGGGTTCCTACAATGAGCAGTTCTTC.

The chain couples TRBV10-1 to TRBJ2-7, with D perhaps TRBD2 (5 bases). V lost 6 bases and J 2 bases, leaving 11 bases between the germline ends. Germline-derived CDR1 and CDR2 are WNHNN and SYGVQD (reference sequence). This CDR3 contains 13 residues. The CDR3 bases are TGCGCCAGCAGCGATGGAGCGGCCTACGAGCAGTACTTC. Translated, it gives CASSDGAAYEQYF.

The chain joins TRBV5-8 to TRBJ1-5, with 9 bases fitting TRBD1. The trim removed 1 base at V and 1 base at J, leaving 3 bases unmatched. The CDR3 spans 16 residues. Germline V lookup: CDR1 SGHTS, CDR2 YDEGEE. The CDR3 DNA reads TGTGCCAGCAGCTTGCACAGGGGGCAAAGCAATCAGCCCCAGCATTTT. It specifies CASSLHRGQSNQPQHF.

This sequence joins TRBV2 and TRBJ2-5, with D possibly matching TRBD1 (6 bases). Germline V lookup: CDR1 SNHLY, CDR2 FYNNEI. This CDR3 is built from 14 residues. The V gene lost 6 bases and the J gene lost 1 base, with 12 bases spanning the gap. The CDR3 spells CASRGDRLQETQYF. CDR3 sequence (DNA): TGTGCCAGCAGGGGAGACAGGCTCCAAGAGACCCAGTACTTC.

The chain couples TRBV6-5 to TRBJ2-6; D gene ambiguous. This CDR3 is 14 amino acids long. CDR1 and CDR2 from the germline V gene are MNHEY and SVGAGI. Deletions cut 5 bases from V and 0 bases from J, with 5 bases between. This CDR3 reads CASSGFSGANVLTF. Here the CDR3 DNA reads TGTGCCAGCAGTGGATTCTCTGGGGCCAACGTCCTGACTTTC.

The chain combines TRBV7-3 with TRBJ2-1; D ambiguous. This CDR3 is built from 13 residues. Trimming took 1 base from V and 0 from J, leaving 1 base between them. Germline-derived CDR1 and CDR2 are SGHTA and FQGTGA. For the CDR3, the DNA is TGTGCCAGCAGCTTAAACTCCTACAATGAGCAGTTCTTC. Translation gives CASSLNSYNEQFF.

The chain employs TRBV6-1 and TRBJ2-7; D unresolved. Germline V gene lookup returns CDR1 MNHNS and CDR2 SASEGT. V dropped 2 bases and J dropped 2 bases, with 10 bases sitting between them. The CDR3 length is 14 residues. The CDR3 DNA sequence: TGTGCCAGCAGTGAAAATACGGCCGCCTACGAGCAGTACTTC. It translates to CASSENTAAYEQYF.

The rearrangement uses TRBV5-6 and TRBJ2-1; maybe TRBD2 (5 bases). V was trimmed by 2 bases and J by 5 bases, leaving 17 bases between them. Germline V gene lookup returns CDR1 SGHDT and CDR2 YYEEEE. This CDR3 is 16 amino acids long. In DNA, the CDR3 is TGTGCCAGCAGCTTCCCTCTGATTAGCGCAGACAATGAGCAGTTCTTC. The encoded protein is CASSFPLISADNEQFF.

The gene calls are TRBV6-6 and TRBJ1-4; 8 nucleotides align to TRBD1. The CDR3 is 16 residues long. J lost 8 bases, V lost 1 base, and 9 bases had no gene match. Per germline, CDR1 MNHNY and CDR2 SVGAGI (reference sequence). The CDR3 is CASSYFNRGSYEKLFF. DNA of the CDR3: TGTGCCAGCAGTTACTTTAACAGGGGGTCGTACGAAAAACTGTTTTTT.

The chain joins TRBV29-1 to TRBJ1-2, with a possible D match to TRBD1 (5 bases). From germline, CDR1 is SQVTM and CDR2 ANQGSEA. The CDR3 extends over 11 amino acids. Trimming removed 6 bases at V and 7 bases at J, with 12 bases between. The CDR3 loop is CSVHGGSGYTF. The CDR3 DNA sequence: TGCAGCGTGCATGGGGGTTCTGGCTACACCTTC.

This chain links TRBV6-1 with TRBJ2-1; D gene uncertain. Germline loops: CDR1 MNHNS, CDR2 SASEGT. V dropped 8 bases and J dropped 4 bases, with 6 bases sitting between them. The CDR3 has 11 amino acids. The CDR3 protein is CASQRYNEQFF. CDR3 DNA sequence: TGTGCCAGCCAGAGATACAATGAGCAGTTCTTC.

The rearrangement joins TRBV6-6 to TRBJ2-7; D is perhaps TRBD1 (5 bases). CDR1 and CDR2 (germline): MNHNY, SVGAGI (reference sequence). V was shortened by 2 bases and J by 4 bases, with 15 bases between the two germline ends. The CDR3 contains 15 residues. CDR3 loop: CASSYGARAVYEQYF. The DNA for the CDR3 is TGTGCCAGCAGTTACGGGGCCAGGGCGGTTTACGAGCAGTACTTC.

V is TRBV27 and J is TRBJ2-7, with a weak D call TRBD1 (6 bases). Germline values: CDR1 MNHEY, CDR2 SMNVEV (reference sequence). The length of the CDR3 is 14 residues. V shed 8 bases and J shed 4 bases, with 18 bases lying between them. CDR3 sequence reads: CASGRQATAYEQYF. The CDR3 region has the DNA TGTGCCAGCGGAAGACAGGCGACCGCATACGAGCAGTACTTC.

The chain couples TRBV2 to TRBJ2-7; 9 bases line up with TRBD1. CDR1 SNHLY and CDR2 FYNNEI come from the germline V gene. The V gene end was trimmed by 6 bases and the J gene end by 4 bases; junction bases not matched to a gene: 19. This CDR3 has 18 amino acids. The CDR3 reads CASSLNYDWTGDMYEQYF. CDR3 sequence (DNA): TGTGCCAGCAGCTTAAACTATGACTGGACAGGGGATATGTACGAGCAGTACTTC.

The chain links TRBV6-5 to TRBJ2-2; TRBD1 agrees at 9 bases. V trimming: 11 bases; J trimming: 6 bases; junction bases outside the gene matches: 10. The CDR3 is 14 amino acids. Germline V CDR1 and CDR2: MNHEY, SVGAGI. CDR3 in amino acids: CAAGTGKFPGELFF. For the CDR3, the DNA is TGTGCCGCGGGGACAGGGAAGTTTCCCGGGGAGCTGTTTTTT.

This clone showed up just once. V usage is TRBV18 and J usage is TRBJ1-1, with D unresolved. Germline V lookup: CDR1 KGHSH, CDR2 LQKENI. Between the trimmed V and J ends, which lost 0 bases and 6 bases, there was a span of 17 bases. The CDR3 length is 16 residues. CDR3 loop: CASSPPREGLVSEAFF. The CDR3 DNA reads TGTGCCAGCTCACCACCTCGAGAAGGGCTGGTCTCTGAAGCTTTCTTT.

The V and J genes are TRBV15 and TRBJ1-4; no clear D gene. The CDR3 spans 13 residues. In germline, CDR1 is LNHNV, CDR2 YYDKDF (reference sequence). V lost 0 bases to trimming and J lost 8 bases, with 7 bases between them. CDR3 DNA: TGTGCCACCAGCAGAGATTCGAGAGAAAAACTGTTTTTT. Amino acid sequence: CATSRDSREKLFF. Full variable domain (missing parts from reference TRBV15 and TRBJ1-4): DAMVIQNPRYQVTQFGKPVTLSCSQTLNHNVMYWYQQKSSQAPKLLFHYYDKDFNNEADTPDNFQSRRPNTSFCFLDIRSPGLGDTAMYLCATSRDSREKLFFGSGTQLSVL.

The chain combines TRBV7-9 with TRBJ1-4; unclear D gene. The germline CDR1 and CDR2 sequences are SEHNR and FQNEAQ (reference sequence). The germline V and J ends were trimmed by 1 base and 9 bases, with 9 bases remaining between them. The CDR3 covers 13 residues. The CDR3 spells CASSLDTVKKLFF. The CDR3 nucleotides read TGTGCCAGCAGCTTAGACACCGTGAAAAAACTGTTTTTT.